Listed below are T cell receptor beta chains from one sample, sequenced in a study of blood T cell repertoires in COVID-19. Sequencing was performed with immunoSEQ multiplex PCR; in TCRdb, only in-frame clones are kept and a portion is missing. The table has some 190,000 clones, about 78% seen once. The sequenced material came from peripheral blood. All receptors come from a woman aged 45-60 years with active or convalescent COVID-19. Each CDR3 is given with its conserved first and last residue. D genes are given only for firm matches. Not all rows give a size; the values are once, few, many and, for expanded clones, a class.

abundance	v_gene	j_gene	d_gene	CDR3aa	CDR3nt
few	TRBV24-1	TRBJ1-2	-	CATSPEDLSAPNYGYTF	TGTGCCACCAGTCCGGAGGACCTCTCGGCTCCTAACTATGGCTACACCTTC
-	TRBV19	TRBJ1-2	-	CASSRQPNYGYTF	TGTGCCAGTAGTCGACAGCCTAACTATGGCTACACCTTC
-	TRBV11-2	TRBJ1-3	-	CASSLPSVTIYF	TGTGCCAGCAGCTTACCATCGGTCACCATATATTTT
-	TRBV27	TRBJ1-5	-	CASSLLGGERDQPQHF	TGTGCCAGCAGTCTCCTCGGAGGGGAGAGGGATCAGCCCCAGCATTTT
-	TRBV28	TRBJ1-1	TRBD1	CASIVRGRTEAFF	TGTGCCAGCATAGTCAGGGGGAGAACTGAAGCTTTCTTT
-	TRBV11-3	TRBJ1-2	-	CASSFRTETTNGYTF	TGTGCCAGCAGCTTCCGGACAGAAACTACCAATGGCTACACCTTC
-	TRBV2	TRBJ1-6	TRBD1	CASSEETGQGYNSPLHF	TGTGCCAGCAGTGAAGAGACAGGGCAGGGCTATAATTCACCCCTCCACTTT
-	TRBV7-2	TRBJ1-1	-	CASSLRTGKSTEAFF	TGTGCCAGCAGCTTAAGAACAGGGAAGAGCACTGAAGCTTTCTTT
-	TRBV2	TRBJ2-5	-	CASTPNRVQETQYF	TGTGCCAGCACCCCGAACAGGGTTCAAGAGACCCAGTACTTC
-	TRBV5-6	TRBJ1-6	-	CASNGHGVNSPLHF	TGTGCCAGCAACGGACATGGGGTTAATTCACCCCTCCACTTT
-	TRBV7-9	TRBJ2-7	TRBD1	CASSTLQGRQYF	TGTGCCAGCAGCACCCTACAGGGGCGGCAGTACTTC
once	TRBV2	TRBJ2-5	TRBD2	CASSETSGGTGTQYF	TGTGCCAGCAGTGAGACCAGCGGGGGTACCGGGACCCAGTACTTC
-	TRBV6-5	TRBJ2-2	-	CASRRGRTGELFF	TGTGCCAGCCGCAGGGGTAGGACCGGGGAGCTGTTTTTT
-	TRBV30	TRBJ1-6	TRBD1	CAWSVSGGNSPLHF	TGTGCCTGGAGTGTGTCAGGGGGCAATTCACCCCTCCACTTT
many	TRBV28	TRBJ1-1	-	CASNWWGQPSRGTEAFF	TGTGCCAGCAATTGGTGGGGGCAGCCTTCCCGGGGCACTGAAGCTTTCTTT
-	TRBV28	TRBJ2-5	TRBD1	CASSLPGTGNFETQYF	TGTGCCAGCAGTTTACCCGGGACAGGGAATTTCGAGACCCAGTACTTC
-	TRBV6-5	TRBJ1-2	TRBD1	CASSYTGGYGYTF	TGTGCCAGCAGTTACACAGGGGGCTATGGCTACACCTTC
-	TRBV5-8	TRBJ1-4	-	CATRKSGTTNEKLFF	TGTGCCACCAGAAAGTCCGGGACAACTAATGAAAAACTGTTTTTT
-	TRBV11-2	TRBJ1-6	-	CASSLVRSNNSPLHF	TGTGCCAGCAGCTTAGTTCGGAGTAATAATTCACCCCTCCACTTT
-	TRBV2	TRBJ1-5	-	CASSEGGLSNQPQHF	TGTGCCAGCAGTGAAGGAGGGCTTAGCAATCAGCCCCAGCATTTT
-	TRBV19	TRBJ2-2	TRBD1	CASRQGQGTGELFF	TGTGCCAGTAGACAGGGGCAGGGCACCGGGGAGCTGTTTTTT
many	TRBV19	TRBJ1-1	-	CASSIRRGGTEAFF	TGTGCCAGTAGTATTCGTCGGGGAGGCACTGAAGCTTTCTTT
-	TRBV4-3	TRBJ1-1	-	CASSQDPLVNTEAFF	TGCGCCAGCAGCCAAGATCCGCTAGTGAACACTGAAGCTTTCTTT
-	TRBV6-2/TRBV6-3	TRBJ2-6	-	CASSRSGDQANVLTF	TGTGCCAGCAGTAGATCGGGGGATCAGGCCAACGTCCTGACTTTC
-	TRBV11-2	TRBJ2-1	TRBD2	CASSLLAGGYNEQFF	TGTGCCAGCAGCCTACTAGCGGGAGGCTACAATGAGCAGTTCTTC
-	TRBV5-6	TRBJ1-4	-	CASKGSGEKLFF	TGTGCCAGCAAGGGGTCAGGTGAAAAACTGTTTTTT
-	TRBV7-3	TRBJ2-1	-	CASSQTRNEQFF	TGTGCCAGCAGCCAGACTAGGAATGAGCAGTTCTTC
-	TRBV30	TRBJ2-7	-	CAWSRGGQGSFEQYF	TGTGCCTGGAGTCGGGGGGGACAGGGAAGTTTCGAGCAGTACTTC
-	TRBV2	TRBJ2-1	-	CASSVRGHQFF	TGTGCCAGCAGTGTCCGGGGACATCAGTTCTTC
-	TRBV7-6	TRBJ2-1	-	CASSSLLGSNEQFF	TGTGCCAGCAGCTCCCTGCTCGGGAGCAATGAGCAGTTCTTC
-	TRBV12-3/TRBV12-4	TRBJ1-6	-	CASSLGLNSPLHF	TGTGCCAGCAGTTTAGGGCTCAATTCACCCCTCCACTTT
-	TRBV5-1	TRBJ2-5	-	CASSFRELRETQYF	TGCGCCAGCAGTTTCCGGGAGCTCCGAGAGACCCAGTACTTC
once	TRBV18	TRBJ1-1	TRBD1	CASSPGDRANTEAFF	TGTGCCAGCTCTCCAGGGGACAGGGCGAACACTGAAGCTTTCTTT
-	TRBV28	TRBJ1-2	-	CASSLQRYGYTF	TGTGCCAGCAGTTTGCAGCGGTATGGCTACACCTTC
few	TRBV7-6	TRBJ2-7	-	CASSLGPGSRYEQYF	TGTGCCAGCAGCTTAGGTCCGGGGAGTCGCTACGAGCAGTACTTC
few	TRBV7-2	TRBJ2-1	-	CASSRDKENNEQFF	TGTGCCAGCAGCCGGGACAAGGAGAACAATGAGCAGTTCTTC
-	TRBV5-5	TRBJ2-1	TRBD1	CASSFNEYRDREQFF	TGTGCCAGCAGCTTCAACGAATACCGGGACAGGGAGCAGTTCTTC
once	TRBV7-9	TRBJ2-7	TRBD1	CASSVGQGGQYF	TGTGCCAGCAGCGTAGGACAGGGAGGGCAGTACTTC
-	TRBV5-4	TRBJ2-5	-	CASSLDPEQETQYF	TGTGCCAGCAGCTTGGATCCAGAACAAGAGACCCAGTACTTC
-	TRBV12-3/TRBV12-4	TRBJ2-1	-	CASSFGFPSEQFF	TGTGCCAGCAGTTTCGGGTTCCCCAGTGAGCAGTTCTTC
few	TRBV6-6	TRBJ1-4	-	CASSYSSGGNEKLFF	TGTGCCAGCAGTTACTCGAGTGGAGGGAATGAAAAACTGTTTTTT
-	TRBV4-3	TRBJ2-7	TRBD2	CASSQDLAGGNSWYF	TGCGCCAGCAGCCAAGATCTAGCGGGGGGGAATAGTTGGTACTTC
few	TRBV5-6	TRBJ2-5	TRBD2	CASSPGGPGETQYF	TGTGCCAGCAGCCCGGGGGGGCCGGGGGAGACCCAGTACTTC
-	TRBV4-3	TRBJ1-1	-	CASSQDMGRPNTEAFF	TGCGCCAGCAGCCAAGATATGGGCCGGCCGAACACTGAAGCTTTCTTT
-	TRBV6-2/TRBV6-3	TRBJ1-2	-	CASSYEDTRGYTF	TGTGCCAGCAGTTACGAGGACACCCGCGGCTACACCTTC
many	TRBV7-2	TRBJ1-5	TRBD1	CASSGRQGNQPQHF	TGTGCCAGCAGCGGACGACAGGGGAATCAGCCCCAGCATTTT